This T cell receptor (beta chain) appears in the sequencing data of a study of Ad26.COV2.S vaccination and SARS-CoV-2 variants. TCRdb keeps only in-frame clones here, not all; method: immunoSEQ multiplex PCR. The sample consists of 300,000 to 400,000 clones, approximately 86% of them appearing once. CDR1 is SGDLS, CDR2 YYNGEE, per germline. Unmatched junction bases numbered 12, after V lost 4 bases and J lost 8 bases. CDR3 length equals 16 residues. Sample treatment: roughly 19 received Ad26.COV2.S at low or high dose, single or two shots; five or six received placebo; per-sample allocation not given. The investigators took samples on day 63 after the first vaccine or placebo injection.

The V call is TRBV9, the J call TRBJ2-1; TRBD2 agrees at 10 bases. Sample: peripheral blood, taken in a trial of Ad26.COV2.S vaccine versus placebo. This receptor was taken from a person aged 18-65 years who received the Ad26.COV2.S COVID-19 vaccine or a placebo. CDR3 coding DNA: TGTGCCAGCAGCATAGCACCGGGACTAGCGACCGATGAGCAGTTCTTC. Translating gives CASSIAPGLATDEQFF. Supplemented by reference TRBV9 and TRBJ2-1, the full variable domain reads DSGVTQTPKHLITATGQRVTLRCSPRSGDLSVYWYQQSLDQGLQFLIQYYNGEERAKGNILERFSAQQFPDLHSELNLSSLELGDSALYFCASSIAPGLATDEQFFGPGTRLTVL.